The TCR beta chain under discussion was sequenced for a study of shared clonotypes between healthy human individuals. Sequencing used immunoSEQ multiplex PCR; TCRdb keeps in-frame clones, though not all of them. The repertoire includes about 2,200,000 clones, just over 90% of them detected once, and 1.5% to 2% sits in the top ten. V was pared by 3 bases and J by 1 base, with 21 bases between. The CDR3 runs 18 residues. Germline assignment: CDR1 MDHEN and CDR2 SYDVKM. Naive-designated CD8 cells lacked CD45RO, were positively enriched for CCR7, and omitted terminally differentiated effector memory CD45RA+ cells.

The sequenced sample consisted of naive CD8+ T cells from PBMCs. This clonotype was sampled from a man between 18 and 29 years old in good health. Some clones in this sample may be carry-over from other donors' samples. This sequence joins TRBV28 and TRBJ1-2; no reliable D call. CDR3 in amino acids: CASSLEAESYYINYGYTF. The CDR3 region has the DNA TGTGCCAGCAGTTTGGAGGCAGAATCTTATTATATTAACTATGGCTACACCTTC.